This T cell receptor beta chain was identified in a study of T cells in Graves' hyperthyroidism and ophthalmopathy. Amplification targeted TCR beta CDR3 regions from RNA transcripts. The TCR CDR3 was amplified in a first-round RT-PCR using the HTBI primer set. TCRdb re-called the multiplex PCR reads through MiXCR, storing one row per CDR3 protein. The sample shows about half a million distinct CDR3 sequences, roughly 25% of them seen only once. The source of the PBMCs was over 8.5 ml of fresh peripheral blood. The CDR3 is 15 amino acids. The germline V and J ends were trimmed by 4 bases and 0 bases, with 12 bases remaining between them. In germline, CDR1 is KGHSH, CDR2 LQKENI.

The chain carries TRBV18 and TRBJ2-5; D may match TRBD1 or TRBD2 (6 bases each). The origin of this receptor is a woman under 40 with Graves' ophthalmopathy. The sequencing input was blood. The CDR3 DNA follows: TGTGCCAGCTCACGGGGCGGGACACACCAAGAGACCCAGTACTTC. Protein product: CASSRGGTHQETQYF.